This TCR beta chain was sequenced in a study of cytomegalovirus exposure and HLA in healthy donors. The CDR3 length is 13 residues. Germline V gives CDR1 SGHNT, CDR2 YYREEE (reference sequence). Between the trimmed V and J ends, which lost 4 bases and 0 bases, there was a span of 8 bases. Primers included in the PCR were 60 Vbeta and 13 Jbeta primers. Here immunoSEQ multiplex PCR was the method, and the copy in TCRdb shows in-frame clones only, minus some. The table shows some 120,000 clones, with 80% occurring only once. The chain combines TRBV5-4 with TRBJ2-7; the D gene is possibly TRBD1 (6 bases). The material sequenced was PBMCs. The sequence was collected from a man aged 25-40 years in good health and CMV-seronegative. The chain's CDR3 is CASSQDSSYEQYF. In DNA form, the CDR3 reads TGTGCCAGCAGCCAGGACAGCTCCTACGAGCAGTACTTC.